A selection of T cell receptor beta chains follows, all from one sample in a study of vaccination effects on CD4 cells after COVID-19. Here immunoSEQ multiplex PCR was the method, and the copy in TCRdb shows in-frame clones only, minus some. The sample contains roughly 50,000 clones, 80% of which appear only once. Their antigens remain unidentified. The input for sequencing was CD4+ T cells from PBMCs cultured with HCoV-229E spike peptides, taken before COVID-19 vaccination. These receptors all come from a human donor who received a COVID-19 vaccine. Both conserved end residues are part of each CDR3. A D gene is named only where the DNA matches it firmly. Only part of the rows carry a size: once, few, many, or a class if the clone is expanded.

clone size	V gene	J gene	D gene	CDR3 protein	CDR3 DNA
NA	TRBV9	TRBJ2-3	TRBD2	CASSIAGGQTDTQYF	TGTGCCAGCAGCATAGCGGGGGGGCAGACAGATACGCAGTATTTT
NA	TRBV7-2	TRBJ1-2	NA	CASSPQWQWGYGYTF	TGTGCCAGCAGCCCCCAATGGCAATGGGGCTATGGCTACACCTTC
NA	TRBV2	TRBJ2-3	TRBD1	CASSEVGTGGTQYF	TGTGCCAGCAGTGAAGTTGGGACAGGGGGTACGCAGTATTTT
NA	TRBV7-3	TRBJ2-2	NA	CASSLSPNTGELFF	TGTGCCAGCAGCTTATCACCCAACACCGGGGAGCTGTTTTTT
few	TRBV2	TRBJ2-1	NA	CASSRGSSYNEQFF	TGTGCCAGCAGTCGGGGGAGCTCCTACAATGAGCAGTTCTTC
once	TRBV6-5	TRBJ1-2	NA	CASSSRTAPNYGYTF	TGTGCCAGCAGTTCTCGGACAGCTCCTAACTATGGCTACACCTTC
NA	TRBV5-4	TRBJ2-3	NA	CASSLEPSSTDTQYF	TGTGCCAGCAGCTTGGAACCGAGCAGCACAGATACGCAGTATTTT
NA	TRBV7-3	TRBJ2-1	NA	CASSQTRGHEQFF	TGTGCCAGCAGCCAGACCCGCGGACATGAGCAGTTCTTC
NA	TRBV24-1	TRBJ1-4	TRBD1	CATSDTTGAGEKLFF	TGTGCCACCAGTGACACGACAGGGGCTGGTGAAAAACTGTTTTTT
NA	TRBV6-2/TRBV6-3	TRBJ1-2	NA	CASSSDRRANYGYTF	TGTGCCAGCAGTTCCGACAGACGAGCTAACTATGGCTACACCTTC
few	TRBV19	TRBJ1-1	NA	CASNRRDRLVEAFF	TGTGCCAGTAATCGCCGGGACCGCCTAGTTGAAGCTTTCTTT
NA	TRBV6-5	TRBJ2-1	NA	CASFKGIDNEQFF	TGTGCCAGCTTTAAGGGAATCGACAATGAGCAGTTCTTC
NA	TRBV5-1	TRBJ2-1	TRBD2	CASSLKGLAFEQFF	TGCGCCAGCAGCTTGAAGGGACTAGCATTTGAGCAGTTCTTC
NA	TRBV7-8	TRBJ2-5	TRBD1	CASSLVNRGPETQYF	TGTGCCAGCAGCTTAGTGAACAGGGGGCCGGAGACCCAGTACTTC
once	TRBV2	TRBJ1-5	NA	CASSDGPNQPQHF	TGTGCCAGCAGTGACGGGCCCAATCAGCCCCAGCATTTT
NA	TRBV5-1	TRBJ2-3	TRBD1	CASSNGQGTDTQYF	TGCGCCAGCAGTAACGGACAGGGCACAGATACGCAGTATTTT
NA	TRBV18	TRBJ2-2	NA	CASSPPDKNTGELFF	TGTGCCAGCTCACCCCCGGACAAGAACACCGGGGAGCTGTTTTTT
NA	TRBV5-4	TRBJ1-2	TRBD1	CASSGTGMGYTF	TGTGCCAGCTCCGGGACAGGGATGGGCTACACCTTC
NA	TRBV11-3	TRBJ2-2	TRBD2	CASSLEGGSNTGELFF	TGTGCCAGCAGCTTAGAGGGGGGGTCGAACACCGGGGAGCTGTTTTTT
NA	TRBV6-5	TRBJ1-5	NA	CASSRTGNQPQHF	TGTGCCAGCAGTCGGACAGGCAATCAGCCCCAGCATTTT
NA	TRBV25-1	TRBJ2-1	NA	CASSEFGEGGYNEQFF	TGTGCCAGCAGTGAATTCGGGGAAGGGGGGTACAATGAGCAGTTCTTC
NA	TRBV29-1	TRBJ2-5	TRBD2	CSVDGVGGQETQYF	TGCAGCGTTGATGGGGTGGGGGGGCAAGAGACCCAGTACTTC
NA	TRBV19	TRBJ1-1	NA	CASSMRRVNTEAFF	TGTGCCAGTAGTATGCGCAGGGTGAACACTGAAGCTTTCTTT
NA	TRBV24-1	TRBJ2-1	TRBD2	CATSEGLAGGNEQFF	TGTGCCACCAGTGAGGGACTAGCGGGAGGCAATGAGCAGTTCTTC
NA	TRBV9	TRBJ1-1	NA	CASSGGDGNTEAFF	TGTGCCAGCAGCGGCGGGGACGGGAACACTGAAGCTTTCTTT
NA	TRBV19	TRBJ2-1	TRBD2	CASSIHKTSGGTYNEQFF	TGTGCCAGTAGTATCCATAAGACTAGCGGGGGAACCTACAATGAGCAGTTCTTC
NA	TRBV9	TRBJ2-2	NA	CASSVGEGVTGELFF	TGTGCCAGCAGCGTAGGGGAAGGGGTAACCGGGGAGCTGTTTTTT
NA	TRBV24-1	TRBJ1-2	NA	CATSDPGTSYRGYTF	TGTGCCACCAGTGATCCCGGGACTAGCTATAGGGGCTACACCTTC
NA	TRBV7-3	TRBJ1-1	NA	CASSIGEGVAFF	TGTGCCAGCAGCATCGGAGAGGGCGTAGCTTTCTTT
NA	TRBV19	TRBJ2-3	NA	CASSIVLEVGEDTQYF	TGTGCCAGTAGTATAGTTCTTGAGGTAGGAGAGGATACGCAGTATTTT
NA	TRBV4-1	TRBJ2-1	TRBD2	CASREEVRAAGANEQFF	TGCGCCAGCAGGGAGGAGGTACGTGCAGCGGGGGCCAATGAGCAGTTCTTC
NA	TRBV9	TRBJ2-2	NA	CASSVDRNTGELFF	TGTGCCAGCAGCGTAGACCGAAACACCGGGGAGCTGTTTTTT
NA	TRBV24-1	TRBJ1-2	TRBD1	CATSDPGQGVGYTF	TGTGCCACCAGTGACCCAGGACAGGGTGTCGGCTACACCTTC
NA	TRBV24-1	TRBJ2-3	TRBD2	CATSDLGSGGKTDTQYF	TGTGCCACCAGTGATTTAGGAAGCGGGGGGAAGACAGATACGCAGTATTTT
NA	TRBV2	TRBJ2-4	NA	CASRIAKNIQYF	TGTGCCTCCCGTATAGCCAAAAACATTCAGTACTTC
NA	TRBV7-8	TRBJ1-3	TRBD1	CASSSQGALVGNTIYF	TGTGCCAGCAGCTCACAGGGGGCGTTAGTTGGAAACACCATATATTTT
NA	TRBV19	TRBJ2-5	NA	CASSTQGTQETQYF	TGTGCCAGTAGTACACAGGGGACTCAAGAGACCCAGTACTTC
NA	TRBV10-3	TRBJ2-5	TRBD2	CAISIAGGRETQYF	TGTGCCATCAGCATAGCGGGGGGACGGGAGACCCAGTACTTC
NA	TRBV6-5	TRBJ1-4	NA	CASGQGGSNEKLFF	TGTGCCAGCGGCCAGGGAGGTTCGAATGAAAAACTGTTTTTT
once	TRBV18	TRBJ2-5	TRBD2	CASSPMNSGGKTQYF	TGTGCCAGCTCACCAATGAATAGCGGGGGAAAGACCCAGTACTTC
NA	TRBV5-1	TRBJ1-1	NA	CASSLGDRIEAFF	TGCGCCAGCAGCTTGGGAGACAGGATTGAAGCTTTCTTT
NA	TRBV27	TRBJ1-6	NA	CASKMGRENSPLHF	TGTGCCAGCAAAATGGGACGGGAAAATTCACCCCTCCACTTT
NA	TRBV19	TRBJ1-3	NA	CASMSSESSGNTIYF	TGTGCCAGTATGTCCTCGGAGTCTAGCGGAAACACCATATATTTT
few	TRBV7-3	TRBJ2-1	NA	CASSLNHNNEQFF	TGTGCCAGCAGCTTAAACCACAACAATGAGCAGTTCTTC
NA	TRBV2	TRBJ2-3	NA	CASSGRGNTDTQYF	TGTGCCAGCAGTGGCCGGGGAAACACAGATACGCAGTATTTT
NA	TRBV3-1/TRBV3-2	TRBJ2-1	NA	CASSPRVGTGQYNEQFF	TGTGCCAGCAGCCCCCGTGTCGGGACGGGGCAGTATAATGAGCAGTTCTTC
once	TRBV19	TRBJ1-1	NA	CASSIREDLTEAFF	TGTGCCAGTAGTATACGGGAGGACCTCACTGAAGCTTTCTTT
NA	TRBV29-1	TRBJ2-5	TRBD1	CSAKDRGRETQYF	TGCAGCGCTAAGGACAGGGGGCGGGAGACCCAGTACTTC
few	TRBV2	TRBJ2-2	TRBD1	CASSRTGTGDTGELFF	TGTGCCAGCAGTAGAACCGGGACAGGGGACACCGGGGAGCTGTTTTTT